This T cell receptor (beta chain) was obtained from a study of Ad26.COV2.S vaccination and SARS-CoV-2 variants. Study as a whole: Ad26.COV2.S given intramuscularly, once or twice 56 days apart.

Assay used: immunoSEQ multiplex PCR; TCRdb lists only in-frame clones, some missing. The table includes around 250,000 clones, around nine tenths detected once. Germline trimming cut 1 base from V and 6 bases from J; bases unmatched to any gene: 4. The V gene's germline CDR1 is LGHNA and CDR2 YSLEER. This CDR3 spans 15 amino acids. Noted treatment: about 20 received Ad26.COV2.S at low or high dose, single or two shots; about 5 received placebo; per-sample allocation not given. Material that was analyzed had been drawn on day 63 after the first vaccine or placebo injection. Sequenced material: peripheral blood, taken in a trial of Ad26.COV2.S vaccine versus placebo. This chain connects TRBV4-3 to TRBJ2-4, with 9 bases that match TRBD2. The origin of this receptor is a person aged 18-65 years who received the Ad26.COV2.S COVID-19 vaccine or a placebo. CDR3 nucleotides: TGCGCCAGCAGCCAAGGGCGGGAGGGGGGAAACATTCAGTACTTC. Its protein product is CASSQGREGGNIQYF.